The clone carrying this TCR beta chain has a count of ten or more. The antigen is not known. From 5'RACE with constant-segment primers came TCR alpha and TCR beta cDNA libraries that carried sample barcodes and UMIs. TCRdb re-derived calls from the 5' RACE reads in MiXCR, one entry per CDR3 protein. The data contain approximately 480,000 distinct CDR3 sequences, about 20% of them seen just once; the ten biggest clones take up 12%. V lost 1 base, J lost 0 bases, and 15 bases lay in between. The germline gives CDR1 KGHSH, CDR2 LQKENI. This CDR3 spans 18 amino acids. The record originates from a study of T-cell memory formation after mild COVID-19. Study conclusions and caveats: Second-wave clones that peaked on day 37 lacked confirmed SARS-CoV-2 specificity. The finding that pre-infection memory included some responding clones suggested that cross-reactive memory joined.

The sample was PBMCs or a T cell subset sorted from them (not recorded which). The chain couples TRBV18 to TRBJ2-2; a possible D gene is TRBD2 (5 bases). This clonotype originated in an adult woman who had mild COVID-19 (a few samples of this study predate the infection). Cell type and time point are not known. The CDR3 coding sequence is TGTGCCAGCTCACCACGGACGCGGGCTGGCCCGAACACCGGGGAGCTGTTTTTT. Protein product: CASSPRTRAGPNTGELFF.